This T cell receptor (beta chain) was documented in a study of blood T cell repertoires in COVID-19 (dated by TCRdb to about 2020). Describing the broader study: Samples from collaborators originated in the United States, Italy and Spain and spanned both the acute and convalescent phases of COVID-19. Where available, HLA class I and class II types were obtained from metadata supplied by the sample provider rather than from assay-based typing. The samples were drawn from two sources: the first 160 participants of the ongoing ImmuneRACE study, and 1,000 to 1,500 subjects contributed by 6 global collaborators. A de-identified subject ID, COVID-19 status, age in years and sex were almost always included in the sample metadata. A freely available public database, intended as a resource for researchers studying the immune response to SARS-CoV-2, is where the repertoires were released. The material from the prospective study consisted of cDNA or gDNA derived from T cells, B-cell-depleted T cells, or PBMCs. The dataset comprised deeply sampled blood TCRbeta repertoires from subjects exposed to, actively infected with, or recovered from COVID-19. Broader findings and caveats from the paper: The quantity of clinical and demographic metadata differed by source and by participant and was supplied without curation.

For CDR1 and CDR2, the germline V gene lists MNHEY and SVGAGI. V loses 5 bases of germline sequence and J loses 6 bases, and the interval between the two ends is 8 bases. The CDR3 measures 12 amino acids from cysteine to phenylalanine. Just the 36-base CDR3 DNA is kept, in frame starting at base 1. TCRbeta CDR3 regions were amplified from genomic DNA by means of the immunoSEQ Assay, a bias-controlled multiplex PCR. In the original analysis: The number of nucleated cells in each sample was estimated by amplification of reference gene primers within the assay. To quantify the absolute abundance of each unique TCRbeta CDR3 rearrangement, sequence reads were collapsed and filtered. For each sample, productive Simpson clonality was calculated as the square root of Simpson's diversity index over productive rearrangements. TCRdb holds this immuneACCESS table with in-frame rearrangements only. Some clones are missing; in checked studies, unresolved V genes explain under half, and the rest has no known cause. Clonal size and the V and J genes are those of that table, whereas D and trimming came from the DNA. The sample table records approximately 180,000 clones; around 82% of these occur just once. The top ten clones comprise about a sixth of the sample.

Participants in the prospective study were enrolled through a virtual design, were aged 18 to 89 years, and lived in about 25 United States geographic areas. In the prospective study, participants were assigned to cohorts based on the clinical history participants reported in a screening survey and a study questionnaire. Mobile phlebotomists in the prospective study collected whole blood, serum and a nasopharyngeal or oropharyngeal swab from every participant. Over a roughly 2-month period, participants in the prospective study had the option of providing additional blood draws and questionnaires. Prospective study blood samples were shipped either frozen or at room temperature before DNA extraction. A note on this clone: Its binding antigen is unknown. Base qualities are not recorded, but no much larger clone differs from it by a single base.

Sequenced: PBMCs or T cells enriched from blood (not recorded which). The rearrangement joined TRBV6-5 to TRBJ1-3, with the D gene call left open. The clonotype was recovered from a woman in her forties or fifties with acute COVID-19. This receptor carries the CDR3 CASSIQSNTIYF. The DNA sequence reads TGTGCCAGCAGTATCCAGTCAAACACCATATATTTT.